What follows is one T cell receptor beta chain and its context. Antigen specificity is unknown. Every donor provided one heparinised blood draw, which averaged approximately 120 mL. CD4+ cells of the naive, central memory, regulatory and stem cell-like memory types were sorted via CD45RO/CCR7/CD25/CD127/CD95/CD27. What was sequenced were expressed TCRB transcripts, since all of the isolated RNA had been reverse transcribed. Here immunoSEQ multiplex PCR was the method, and the copy in TCRdb shows in-frame clones only, minus some. The sample has roughly 260,000 clones, about a tenth seen once; the top ten hold around 0.015%. The junction had 2 bases not matched to a gene; V was cut back by 2 bases and J by 1 base. The germline V gene encodes CDR1 SGHDT and CDR2 YYEEEE. CDR3 length: 16 amino acids. The sample belongs to a study of beta chain features in type 1 diabetes. Background on the study: The patients were much like the healthy donors in age, gender and cell yields.

General study results and limits: When Type 1 diabetes patients were examined, their TCRB CDR3s proved moderately but significantly shorter in all four CD4+ subsets.

The V call is TRBV5-6, the J call TRBJ2-7; 14 bases are shared with TRBD2. The TCR comes from a man aged 25 to 45 with type 1 diabetes. The source material was naive CD4+ T cells from blood. The CDR3 reads CASSFRLAGGSYEQYF. CDR3 in DNA: TGTGCCAGCAGCTTTCGACTAGCGGGGGGGTCCTACGAGCAGTACTTC.